The subject of this entry is one T cell receptor beta chain. It was with random hexamers that roughly 0.45 to 1 ug RNA was reverse transcribed. Amplification of the TCR beta CDR3 was carried out by immunoSEQ multiplex PCR, which spanned a total of 54 Vbeta and 13 Jbeta segments. TCRdb fed the immunoSEQ multiplex PCR reads into MiXCR, producing one record per CDR3 protein. The table records 78,000 or so distinct CDR3 sequences, about 95% of them present only once. The ends lost 3 bases at V and 2 bases at J; junction bases unmatched: 3. This CDR3 is built from 14 residues. The germline CDR1 and CDR2 sequences are SQVTM and ANQGSEA. The data were taken from a study of CD8 T cells in Susac syndrome.

This sequence originates from a human donor with multiple sclerosis. Sequencing input: CD8+ T cells from PBMCs. The chain employs TRBV29-1 and TRBJ2-7; 11 bases line up with TRBD1. CDR3 amino acids: CSVEGTGGTYEQYF. Written as DNA, the CDR3 is TGCAGCGTTGAGGGGACAGGGGGTACCTACGAGCAGTACTTC.